Listed below are T cell receptor beta chains from one sample, sequenced in a study of early T cells in non-severe SARS-CoV-2 infection. TCRdb analysed the 5' RACE reads with MiXCR anew, one entry per CDR3 protein. The sample shows over 75,000 distinct CDR3 sequences, about 13% of them seen only once. The material sequenced was whole blood. Receptors were obtained from an adult who was a healthcare worker with PCR-confirmed SARS-CoV-2 infection or an uninfected control (not recorded which). Both conserved end residues are part of each CDR3. For some rows the clone size is stated as once, few or many, or as a class when expanded; others skip it.

j_gene	v_gene	abundance	CDR3aa
TRBJ1-1	TRBV11-2	few	CASSWGRLNTEAFF
TRBJ2-7	TRBV6-6	NA	CASSATYEQYF
TRBJ2-3	TRBV5-5	many	CASSFFFRRTDTQYF
TRBJ2-1	TRBV7-2	NA	CASSLGSPRTNEQFF
TRBJ1-6	TRBV12-3/TRBV12-4	NA	CASSSSGKLSPLHF
TRBJ1-2	TRBV15	NA	CATSRDIGSGYGYTF
TRBJ2-3	TRBV2	many	CASTEAGGTQYF
TRBJ2-1	TRBV20-1	many	CSARWSLNEQFF
TRBJ1-1	TRBV20-1	few	CSARDAQGGNTEAFF
TRBJ1-4	TRBV7-9	NA	CASSRDREREKLFF
TRBJ2-2	TRBV28	NA	CASSLFITLPPTNTGELFF
TRBJ1-1	TRBV7-9	few	CASSYQGDTEAFF
TRBJ1-2	TRBV29-1	NA	CSVAGTGHGYTF
TRBJ1-1	TRBV4-1	NA	CASSQVGGTTEAFF
TRBJ1-6	TRBV7-9	few	CASSLSTGDNSPLHF
TRBJ2-1	TRBV20-1	many	CSAEAGGWYNEQFF
TRBJ1-1	TRBV28	many	CASSPHRQNTEAFF
TRBJ2-3	TRBV12-3/TRBV12-4	few	CASSRLAGTDTQYF
TRBJ2-5	TRBV7-2	many	CASSFGRQETQYF
TRBJ2-4	TRBV6-5	many	CASKGTAKNIQYF
TRBJ1-2	TRBV13	NA	CASSPRRGSNYGYTF
TRBJ2-5	TRBV20-1	few	CSAPSGVQETQYF
TRBJ1-4	TRBV12-3/TRBV12-4	NA	CASSLNTDENEKLFF
TRBJ2-7	TRBV2	many	CASSEWVGGSYEQYF
TRBJ1-5	TRBV14	many	CASSAAGTGNQPQHF
TRBJ1-1	TRBV11-2	many	CASSIGQGHTEAFF
TRBJ2-3	TRBV29-1	NA	CSGGAGASTDTQYF
TRBJ2-7	TRBV29-1	many	CSVEVGGGDEQYF
TRBJ1-1	TRBV28	many	CASSTLPGTEAFF
TRBJ2-4	TRBV20-1	NA	CSARGLHRRGSQDIQYF
TRBJ1-2	TRBV7-2	few	CASSRDRGLNYGYTF
TRBJ2-1	TRBV10-3	many	CAISGGLPYNEQFF
TRBJ2-7	TRBV7-6	many	CASSWGLAGYEQYF
TRBJ2-1	TRBV12-3/TRBV12-4	few	CASTVTSTYNEQFF
TRBJ2-2	TRBV11-2	NA	CASSAGRYTGELFF
TRBJ2-7	TRBV7-9	many	CASSSRRTAYEQYF
TRBJ2-2	TRBV12-3/TRBV12-4	few	CASSLSSGGNTGELFF
TRBJ2-3	TRBV5-1	few	CASSYRPTDTQYF
TRBJ1-2	TRBV18	NA	CASSPYGVRQNYGYTF
TRBJ2-1	TRBV7-9	NA	CASSLTPPRGANEQFF
TRBJ2-6	TRBV27	NA	CASRQSSGANVLTF
TRBJ2-2	TRBV5-4	NA	CASSLVGENTGELFF
TRBJ2-5	TRBV12-3/TRBV12-4	NA	CASSSAVTQYF
TRBJ1-2	TRBV12-3/TRBV12-4	many	CASNSPGAGAQDYGYTF
TRBJ2-2	TRBV18	NA	CASSPGGTNTGELFF
TRBJ1-5	TRBV24-1	NA	CATSDSLACQPQHF
TRBJ2-1	TRBV6-2/TRBV6-3	many	CASTQGGGGYNEQFF
TRBJ1-5	TRBV28	many	CASSRLGDQPQHF
TRBJ1-3	TRBV6-5	many	CASSYGQASGNTIYF
TRBJ2-2	TRBV3-1	NA	CASSQGGSGVELFF
TRBJ1-6	TRBV28	few	CASSLRGGIHF
TRBJ2-1	TRBV29-1	many	CSVEGQGPNNEQFF
TRBJ1-1	TRBV27	NA	CASSWAVNTEAFF
TRBJ2-1	TRBV5-1	few	CASSKDRGTGSYNEQFF
TRBJ2-5	TRBV24-1	many	CATSDSATGPETQYF
TRBJ2-7	TRBV12-3/TRBV12-4	NA	CASSFPGTGAYEQYF
TRBJ2-2	TRBV20-1	few	CSAPGQGAGGELFF
TRBJ2-7	TRBV4-3	many	CASSQGTGSSYEQYF
TRBJ2-5	TRBV4-1	NA	CASSQAVQETQYF